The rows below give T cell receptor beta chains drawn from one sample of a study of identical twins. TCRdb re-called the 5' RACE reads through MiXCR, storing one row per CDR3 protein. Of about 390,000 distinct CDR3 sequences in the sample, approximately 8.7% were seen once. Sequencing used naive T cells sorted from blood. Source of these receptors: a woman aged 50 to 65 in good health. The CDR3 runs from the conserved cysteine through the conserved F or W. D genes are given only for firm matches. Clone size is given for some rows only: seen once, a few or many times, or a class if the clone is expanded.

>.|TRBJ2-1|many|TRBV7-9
CASSVSLSEDEQFF
TGTGCCAGCAGCGTATCTTTATCGGAGGATGAGCAGTTCTTC
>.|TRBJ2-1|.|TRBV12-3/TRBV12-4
CASSLALNYNEQFF
TGTGCCAGCAGTCTAGCGCTCAACTACAATGAGCAGTTCTTC
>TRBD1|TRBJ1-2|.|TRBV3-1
CASSRSEDRAGGYTF
TGTGCCAGCAGCCGATCAGAGGACAGGGCGGGTGGCTACACCTTC
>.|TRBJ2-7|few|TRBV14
CASSRGGLTYEQYF
TGTGCCAGCAGCCGGGGGGGGCTAACCTACGAGCAGTACTTC
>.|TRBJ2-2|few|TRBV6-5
CASSYFKDSDLNTGELFF
TGTGCCAGCAGTTACTTTAAGGACTCCGACTTGAACACCGGGGAGCTGTTTTTT
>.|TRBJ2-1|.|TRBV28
CASSPLSEQFF
TGTGCCAGCAGTCCATTAAGTGAGCAGTTCTTC
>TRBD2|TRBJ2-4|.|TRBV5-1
CASSSAGSGRWGAKNIQYF
TGCGCCAGCAGCTCCGCAGGTAGCGGGAGATGGGGAGCCAAAAACATTCAGTACTTC
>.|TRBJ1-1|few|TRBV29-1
CSIRASLNTEAFF
TGCAGTATCCGGGCCAGTCTGAACACTGAAGCTTTCTTT
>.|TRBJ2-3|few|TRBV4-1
CASSQMATDTQYF
TGCGCCAGCAGCCAAATGGCCACAGATACGCAGTATTTT
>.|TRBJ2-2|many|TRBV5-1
CASRGGKGTGELFF
TGCGCCAGCAGAGGGGGAAAGGGCACCGGGGAGCTGTTTTTT
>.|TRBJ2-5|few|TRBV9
CASSVVFWDTGYQETQYF
TGTGCCAGCAGCGTAGTTTTTTGGGACACCGGGTACCAAGAGACCCAGTACTTC
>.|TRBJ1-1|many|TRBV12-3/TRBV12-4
CASSLNSGRVKAGTEAFF
TGTGCCAGCAGTTTGAATTCGGGGAGGGTTAAGGCGGGCACTGAAGCTTTCTTT
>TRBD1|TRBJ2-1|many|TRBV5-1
CASSLIGQGYNEQFF
TGCGCCAGCAGCTTGATCGGACAGGGATACAATGAGCAGTTCTTC
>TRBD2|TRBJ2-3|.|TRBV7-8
CASTLLAGGLDTQYF
TGTGCCAGCACGCTGCTAGCGGGAGGGTTAGATACGCAGTATTTT
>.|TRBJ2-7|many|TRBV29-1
CSVVISYEQYF
TGCAGCGTTGTCATTTCCTACGAGCAGTACTTC
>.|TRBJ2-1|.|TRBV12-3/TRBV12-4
CASSFPLDSNNEQFF
TGTGCCAGCAGTTTTCCCCTAGACAGCAACAATGAGCAGTTCTTC
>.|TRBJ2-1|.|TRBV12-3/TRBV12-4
CASSLMTGSYNEQFF
TGTGCCAGCAGTTTGATGACAGGTTCCTACAATGAGCAGTTCTTC
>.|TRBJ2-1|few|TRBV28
CASRMGGNEQFF
TGTGCCAGCCGAATGGGCGGCAATGAGCAGTTCTTC
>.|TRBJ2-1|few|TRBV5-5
CASSRGGRGLNEQFF
TGTGCCAGCAGTAGGGGGGGCAGGGGGCTAAATGAGCAGTTCTTC
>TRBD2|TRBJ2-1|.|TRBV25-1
CASSRLAGGPSEQFF
TGTGCCAGCAGTCGACTAGCGGGAGGGCCAAGTGAGCAGTTCTTC
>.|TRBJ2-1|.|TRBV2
CASSVAGRHEQFF
TGTGCCAGCAGTGTTGCGGGAAGGCATGAGCAGTTCTTC
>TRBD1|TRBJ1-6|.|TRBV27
CASRTRGQNNSPLHF
TGTGCCAGCAGAACCAGGGGGCAGAATAATTCACCCCTCCACTTT
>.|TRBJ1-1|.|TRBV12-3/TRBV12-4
CASSLYSPRTEAFF
TGTGCCAGCAGTTTGTACAGCCCGAGGACTGAAGCTTTCTTT
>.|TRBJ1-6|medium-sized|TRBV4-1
CASSQAVGAGSPLHF
TGCGCCAGCAGCCAAGCAGTAGGGGCAGGATCACCCCTCCACTTT
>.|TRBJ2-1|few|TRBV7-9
CASSFPASYNEQFF
TGTGCCAGCAGCTTCCCGGCTTCCTACAATGAGCAGTTCTTC
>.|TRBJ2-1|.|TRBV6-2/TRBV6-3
CASSFSSEWDNEQFF
TGTGCCAGCAGTTTCTCCTCGGAGTGGGACAATGAGCAGTTCTTC
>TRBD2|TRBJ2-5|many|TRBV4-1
CASSQGGLANKETQYF
TGCGCCAGCAGCCAAGGGGGACTAGCCAACAAAGAGACCCAGTACTTC
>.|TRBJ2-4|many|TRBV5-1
CASSLAGFQGGNIQYF
TGCGCCAGCAGCTTGGCCGGTTTCCAGGGAGGAAACATTCAGTACTTC
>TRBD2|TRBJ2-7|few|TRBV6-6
CASSYEAGGLYEQYF
TGTGCCAGCAGCTATGAAGCGGGAGGGTTATACGAGCAGTACTTC
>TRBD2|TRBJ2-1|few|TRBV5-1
CASSLGVSGSYNEQFF
TGCGCCAGCAGCTTGGGCGTTAGCGGGTCCTACAATGAGCAGTTCTTC
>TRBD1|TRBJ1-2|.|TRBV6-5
CASSPGTGMAYGYTF
TGTGCCAGCAGTCCCGGGACAGGGATGGCCTATGGCTACACCTTC
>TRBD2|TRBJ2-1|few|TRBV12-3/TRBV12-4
CASTRQAGGNEQFF
TGTGCCAGCACTCGGCAAGCGGGAGGGAATGAGCAGTTCTTC
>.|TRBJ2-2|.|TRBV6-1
CASSELGLQYTGELFF
TGTGCCAGCAGTGAATTGGGCCTCCAGTACACCGGGGAGCTGTTTTTT
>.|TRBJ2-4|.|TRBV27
CASSHSPGTKNIQYF
TGTGCCAGCAGTCACTCCCCCGGGACCAAAAACATTCAGTACTTC
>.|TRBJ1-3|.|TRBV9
CASSVDMPTVSFVDTIYF
TGTGCCAGCAGCGTAGACATGCCGACAGTCTCCTTTGTCGACACCATATATTTT
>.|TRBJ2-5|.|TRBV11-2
CASSQGAGLNPWETQYF
TGTGCCAGCAGCCAAGGGGCAGGGTTAAACCCGTGGGAGACCCAGTACTTC
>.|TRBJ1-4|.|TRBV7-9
CASSRPFGGMDEKLFF
TGTGCCAGCAGCCGCCCCTTTGGAGGAATGGATGAAAAACTGTTTTTT
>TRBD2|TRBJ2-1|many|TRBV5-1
CASSSGLAGGRNEQFF
TGCGCCAGCAGCTCTGGTCTGGCGGGAGGGCGAAATGAGCAGTTCTTC
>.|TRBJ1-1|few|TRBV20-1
CSAWDLRTEAFF
TGCAGTGCTTGGGACCTGAGGACTGAAGCTTTCTTT
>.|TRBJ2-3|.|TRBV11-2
CASSLVGYLTDTQYF
TGTGCCAGCAGCTTAGTAGGTTACCTCACAGATACGCAGTATTTT
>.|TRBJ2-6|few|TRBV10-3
CAIAAGYGANVLTF
TGTGCCATCGCGGCAGGGTATGGGGCCAACGTCCTGACTTTC
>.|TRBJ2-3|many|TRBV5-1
CASSFSGTDTQYF
TGCGCCAGCAGCTTTAGCGGCACAGATACGCAGTATTTT
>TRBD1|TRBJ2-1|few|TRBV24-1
CATSDPDRYNEQFF
TGTGCCACCAGTGACCCGGACAGGTACAATGAGCAGTTCTTC
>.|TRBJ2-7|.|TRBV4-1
CASSPSSGDLYEQYF
TGCGCCAGCAGCCCGTCGAGTGGAGATCTCTACGAGCAGTACTTC
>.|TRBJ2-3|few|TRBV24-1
CATSLKGGVEDTQYF
TGTGCCACCAGCTTAAAGGGGGGTGTGGAAGATACGCAGTATTTT
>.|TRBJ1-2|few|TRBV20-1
CSARALQGELEDGYTF
TGCAGTGCTAGGGCACTCCAGGGAGAACTTGAGGATGGCTACACCTTC
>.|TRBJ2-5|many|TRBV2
CASSLTRTQETQYF
TGTGCCAGCAGTCTTACTAGGACCCAAGAGACCCAGTACTTC
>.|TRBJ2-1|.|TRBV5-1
CPSSLDVPESSYNEQFF
TGCCCCAGCAGCTTGGATGTTCCGGAGAGCTCCTACAATGAGCAGTTCTTC
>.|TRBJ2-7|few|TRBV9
CASSVGSGEVSLQYF
TGTGCCAGCAGCGTAGGCAGTGGGGAGGTCTCGTTACAGTACTTC
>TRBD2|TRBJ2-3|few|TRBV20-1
CSASSLAGGGADTQYF
TGCAGTGCCTCCTCCCTAGCGGGAGGTGGTGCAGATACGCAGTATTTT
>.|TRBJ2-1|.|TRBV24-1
CATSDFREEESYNEQFF
TGTGCCACCAGTGATTTCCGAGAGGAGGAATCCTACAATGAGCAGTTCTTC
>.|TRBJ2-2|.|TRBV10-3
CAISYDGPGTGELFF
TGTGCCATCAGTTACGACGGCCCCGGAACAGGGGAGCTGTTTTTT
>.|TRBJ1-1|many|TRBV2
CASNGWTEAFF
TGTGCCAGCAATGGGTGGACTGAAGCTTTCTTT